Below, 3 T cell receptor beta chains from the same sample are listed, as sequenced in a study of a mutant IDH1 vaccine in newly diagnosed glioma. Time point of the sample: baseline, week 1 (first vaccination visit). Treatment defined: pre-vaccination baseline after standard-of-care therapy. Sequenced by immunoSEQ multiplex PCR; TCRdb stores in-frame clones only, minus some. This sample carries tens of thousands of clones, 83% of them seen once, and the ten largest clones take 4% to 5.5%. Sequencing used peripheral blood mononuclear cells (PBMCs), obtained from a glioma patient treated with radiotherapy, temozolomide or both. Receptors were obtained from a woman aged 18-29 years with glioma. Some clones in this sample may be carry-over from other donors' samples.

DNA of the CDR3: TGTGCCAGAAGCCCGCTGCAGGGCGCCAGAAGCAATCAGCCCCAGCATTTT. It codes for CARSPLQGARSNQPQHF. This chain links TRBV5-3 with TRBJ1-5, with a weak D call TRBD1 (5 bases). TRBV5-3 is assigned to the ORF class and has an uncertain function. V lost 4 bases to trimming and J lost 1 base, with 18 bases between them. The CDR3 runs 17 residues.

V and J are TRBV29-1 and TRBJ2-7; no firm D call. CDR1 and CDR2 (germline): SQVTM, ANQGSEA. The CDR3 contains 11 residues. Trimming took off 4 bases at V and 3 bases at J, with 7 bases between the two ends. The CDR3 region has the DNA TGCAGCGTTGTCACCGGCTACGAGCAGTACTTC. Translating it yields CSVVTGYEQYF.

V and J are TRBV30 and TRBJ2-1; D is ambiguous. V shed 3 bases and J shed 5 bases, with 8 bases lying between them. The CDR3 is 12 amino acids. The germline CDR1 and CDR2 sequences are GTSNPN and SVGIG (reference sequence). CDR3 nucleotide sequence: TGTGCCTGGAGCCAGATGAACAATGAGCAGTTCTTC. Translated, it gives CAWSQMNNEQFF. Combining the CDR3 with reference TRBV30 and TRBJ2-1 gives the whole variable domain SQTIHQWPATLVQPVGSPLSLECTVEGTSNPNLYWYRQAAGRGLQLLFYSVGIGQISSEVPQNLSASRPQDRQFILSSKKLLLSDSGFYLCAWSQMNNEQFFGPGTRLTVL.